Included here is one T cell receptor beta chain sequence, with context. An end of the junction does not agree with germline; a read error may underlie this. The CDR3 runs to 11 residues. From germline, CDR1 is SNHLY and CDR2 FYNNEI. Assay: immunoSEQ multiplex PCR; the TCRdb copy retains only in-frame clones and omits some. The sample comprises about half a million clones, 70% to 80% of which are singletons, and over 10% rests with the top ten. The data are from a study of shared clonotypes between healthy human individuals. Sequences were obtained from PBMCs. The genes are TRBV2 and TRBJ2-7; tentatively, D is TRBD2 (5 bases). The sequence came from a woman aged 40 to 50 in good health. Some clones in this sample may be carry-over from other donors' samples. This chain's CDR3 is CASREEGEQYF. DNA for the CDR3: TGTGCCAGCAGGGAAGAGGGCGAGCAGTACTTC.